The 11 T cell receptor beta chains below come from one sample, sequenced in a study of T cells after yellow fever vaccination. MiXCR was run by TCRdb on the 5' RACE reads, yielding one entry per CDR3 protein. The sample includes about 130,000 distinct CDR3 sequences, roughly 9% of them seen just once. The sample here was CD8+ T cells sorted from PBMCs, taken on the day of the yellow fever booster vaccination. These TCRs come from a young man who received the YFV17D yellow fever vaccine.

This clonotype appeared a few times. The chain couples TRBV9 to TRBJ2-3; D gene unclear. CDR3 size: 15 residues. V was trimmed by 4 bases and J by 0 bases, leaving 12 bases between them. Germline CDR1 and CDR2: SGDLS and YYNGEE. CDR3 residues: CASSYGDISTDTQYF. CDR3 DNA sequence: TGTGCCAGCAGCTATGGAGATATTAGCACAGATACGCAGTATTTT.

This clonotype was seen repeatedly, ten times or more. The J gene is TRBJ2-5, the V gene TRBV5-4, with TRBD2 as a possible D gene (6 bases). This CDR3 is 15 amino acids long. Germline V CDR1 and CDR2: SGHNT, YYREEE (reference sequence). Trimming shortened V by 4 bases and J by 5 bases, and 18 bases separated the two germline ends. This chain's CDR3 is CASSRPGLGGETQYF. The CDR3 bases are TGTGCCAGCAGCCGGCCGGGACTTGGGGGGGAGACCCAGTACTTC.

The chain has TRBV12-3 or TRBV12-4 and TRBJ2-3; maybe TRBD2 (6 bases). Trimming took 6 bases from V and 2 from J, leaving 12 bases between them. The CDR3 covers 14 residues. In DNA, the CDR3 is TGTGCCAGCAGCGCCGGGGGACCCACAGATACGCAGTATTTT. Translation: CASSAGGPTDTQYF.

The gene calls are TRBV5-1 and TRBJ2-7; D might be TRBD2 (5 bases). There are 15 residues in the CDR3. Trimming stripped 3 bases from V and 3 bases from J, with 16 bases between. Germline assignment: CDR1 SGHRS and CDR2 YFSETQ. The CDR3 reads CASSSPSEGLYEQYF. CDR3 DNA sequence: TGCGCCAGCAGCTCCCCCTCTGAGGGTCTCTACGAGCAGTACTTC.

This chain connects TRBV6-5 to TRBJ1-1, with a weak D call TRBD1 (6 bases). CDR1 and CDR2 (germline): MNHEY, SVGAGI. The CDR3 is made up of 18 amino acids. Trimming took 5 bases from V and 4 from J, leaving 26 bases between them. The CDR3 loop reads CASSKTPVGRGDGTEAFF. CDR3 bases: TGTGCCAGCAGTAAGACCCCGGTGGGCAGGGGAGATGGCACTGAAGCTTTCTTT.

In its sample, this clonotype was seen many times. The chain links TRBV19 to TRBJ2-1; perhaps TRBD1 as D (6 bases). V was cut by 5 bases and J by 3 bases, with 14 bases left in between. The CDR3 extends over 15 amino acids. Per germline, CDR1 LNHDA and CDR2 SQIVND (reference sequence). CDR3 sequence reads: CASSATSGDYNEQFF. The CDR3 nucleotides read TGTGCCAGTAGTGCCACATCAGGGGACTACAATGAGCAGTTCTTC.

The rearrangement joins TRBV7-9 to TRBJ2-5; a possible D gene is TRBD2 (6 bases). Germline CDR1 reads SEHNR; CDR2 reads FQNEAQ (reference sequence). Deletions cut 5 bases from V and 5 bases from J, with 21 bases between. The CDR3 is 16 residues long. The CDR3 reads CASSPWAGGILETQYF. The DNA of the CDR3 is TGTGCCAGCAGCCCCTGGGCAGGAGGGATACTGGAGACCCAGTACTTC.

This clonotype was picked up one time. A read error may be the cause here, since a much bigger clone is one base away. This rearrangement joins TRBV5-6 to TRBJ2-7; D gene ambiguous. Germline V gene sequence: CDR1 SGHDT, CDR2 YYEEEE. The CDR3 is 13 amino acids. The CDR3 bases are TGTGCCAGCAGCTTGGCGGCGAGCGACGAGAAGTACGTC. Amino acid sequence: CASSLAASDEKYV.

The DNA of the CDR3 is TGCGCCAGCAGCTTGGGACTTATGAACACTGAAGCTTTCTTT. Encoded protein: CASSLGLMNTEAFF. The chain carries TRBV5-1 and TRBJ1-1; D call uncertain. The V gene lost 0 bases and the J gene lost 0 bases, with 6 bases spanning the gap. Germline CDR1 reads SGHRS; CDR2 reads YFSETQ. The CDR3 runs to 14 residues.

This chain uses TRBV5-1 with TRBJ1-2, with 7 nucleotides matching TRBD1. The CDR3 has 13 amino acids. V shed 0 bases and J 6 bases; nucleotides not matched to a gene: 2. The V gene's germline CDR1 is SGHRS and CDR2 YFSETQ. This CDR3 is CASSLGQGDGYTF. In DNA, the CDR3 is TGCGCCAGCAGCTTGGGGCAGGGGGATGGCTACACCTTC.

V and J are TRBV12-3 or TRBV12-4 and TRBJ1-5; TRBD1 might be the D (5 bases). V gave up 2 bases and J gave up 5 bases, with 13 bases separating them. This CDR3 has 15 amino acids. The DNA for the CDR3 is TGTGCCAGCAGTTTATGGCAGGGTATGGATCAGCCCCAGCATTTT. Translation: CASSLWQGMDQPQHF.